One sample yielded the 21 T cell receptor beta chains listed below, sequenced in a study of control samples from healthy donors and cancer patients. The data were produced by immunoSEQ multiplex PCR, yet TCRdb's version contains in-frame clones alone and is incomplete. The sample has some 150,000 clones; approximately 94% are singletons. Material for sequencing was blood. The origin of the receptors is a man aged 35 to 55 in good health.

J is TRBJ2-1 and V is TRBV15, with D possibly TRBD1 on 5 matching bases. The CDR3 is 18 residues long. V lost 0 bases and J lost 6, with 21 bases in between. Germline V gene sequence: CDR1 LNHNV, CDR2 YYDKDF (reference sequence). Here the CDR3 reads CATSRELSLRVWGNEQFF. The DNA for the CDR3 is TGTGCCACCAGCAGAGAACTGTCCCTCAGGGTTTGGGGCAATGAGCAGTTCTTC.

V and J are TRBV7-6 and TRBJ2-2; D might be TRBD1 (6 bases). V dropped 3 bases and J dropped 4 bases, with 12 bases sitting between them. Germline CDR1 is SGHVS and CDR2 is FNYEAQ. This CDR3 contains 15 residues. This chain's CDR3 is CASSFARGGTGELFF. The DNA of the CDR3 is TGTGCCAGCAGCTTCGCCCGAGGGGGCACCGGGGAGCTGTTTTTT. The full variable domain, with the rest looked up from reference TRBV7-6 and TRBJ2-2, is GAGVSQSPRYKVTKRGQDVALRCDPISGHVSLYWYRQALGQGPEFLTYFNYEAQQDKSGLPNDRFSAERPEGSISTLTIQRTEQRDSAMYRCASSFARGGTGELFFGEGSRLTVL.

The genes are TRBV5-1 and TRBJ1-1; tentative D call: TRBD1 (5 bases). V was shortened by 0 bases and J by 6 bases, with 9 bases between the two germline ends. This CDR3 contains 13 residues. CDR1 is SGHRS and CDR2 is YFSETQ in the germline V gene. In DNA form, the CDR3 reads TGCGCCAGCAGCTTGGGGTCGGGGGCTGAAGCTTTCTTT. Amino acid sequence: CASSLGSGAEAFF.

The genes are TRBV4-3 and TRBJ1-1; 10 bases map to TRBD1. CDR3 length: 16 residues. Per the germline V gene, CDR1 is LGHNA and CDR2 is YSLEER. V was clipped by 4 bases and J by 5 bases; unmatched bases: 10. CDR3 DNA sequence: TGCGCCAGCAGCCGAAGAGGGGACAGGGGAAAGACTGAAGCTTTCTTT. Its translation is CASSRRGDRGKTEAFF.

The V gene is TRBV29-1, the J gene TRBJ2-2; 9 bases are a match to TRBD1. V trimming: 6 bases; J trimming: 2 bases; junction bases outside the gene matches: 4. CDR1 and CDR2 from the germline V gene are SQVTM and ANQGSEA. CDR3 length: 14 amino acids. For the CDR3, the DNA is TGCAGCGTCGGGACAGGGCGAAACACCGGGGAGCTGTTTTTT. It yields the protein CSVGTGRNTGELFF.

The rearrangement joins TRBV7-9 to TRBJ1-2; D not certain. Germline V lookup: CDR1 SEHNR, CDR2 FQNEAQ (reference sequence). V lost 5 bases and J 6 bases, leaving 16 bases between the germline ends. This CDR3 has 14 residues. Here the CDR3 DNA reads TGTGCCAGCAGCCCCGCGGAAGGGTACGATGGCTACACCTTC. Protein: CASSPAEGYDGYTF.

The chain recombines TRBV5-4 with TRBJ1-6; D is unresolved. Germline V gene data show CDR1 as SGHNT and CDR2 as YYREEE (reference sequence). The CDR3 is made up of 18 amino acids. Trimming took off 2 bases at V and 0 bases at J, with 15 bases between the two ends. As DNA, the CDR3 is TGTGCCAGCAGCTTTCTGGGGTCTGGGAGCTCCTATAATTCACCCCTCCACTTT. Translating it yields CASSFLGSGSSYNSPLHF.

The chain couples TRBV18 to TRBJ2-3; D is ambiguous. The CDR3 sequence is 11 residues long. The V end was cut by 2 bases, the J end by 5 bases, with 2 bases between. Germline V gene lookup returns CDR1 KGHSH and CDR2 LQKENI. This CDR3 reads CASSPRDTQYF. CDR3 DNA sequence: TGTGCCAGCTCACCAAGAGATACGCAGTATTTT.

The V call is TRBV7-9, the J call TRBJ2-5; 11 nucleotides agree with TRBD1. The germline V gene encodes CDR1 SEHNR and CDR2 FQNEAQ (reference sequence). The V and J ends lost 6 bases and 5 bases, in that order; junction bases with no gene match: 8. This CDR3 is built from 15 residues. The CDR3 spells CASSLGQGVGETQYF. CDR3 bases: TGTGCCAGCAGTTTGGGACAGGGGGTAGGGGAGACCCAGTACTTC.

This clone was picked up one time. The chain couples TRBV10-2 to TRBJ2-7, with D possibly TRBD1 on 6 matching bases. CDR1 and CDR2 (germline): WSHSY, SAAADI. This CDR3 spans 13 amino acids. V lost 3 bases, J lost 3 bases, and 9 bases lay in between. CDR3 coding DNA: TGCGCCAGCAGTGACAGGGGACGCTACGAGCAGTACTTC. It yields the protein CASSDRGRYEQYF.

CDR3 in amino acids: CASSLGTGNQPQHF. Written as DNA, the CDR3 is TGTGCCAGCAGCCTAGGGACAGGCAATCAGCCCCAGCATTTT. The rearrangement uses TRBV5-6 and TRBJ1-5, with 7 bases lining up with TRBD1. The ends lost 4 bases at V and 2 bases at J; junction bases unmatched: 3. The CDR3 extends over 14 amino acids. Germline V gene lookup returns CDR1 SGHDT and CDR2 YYEEEE.

This chain connects TRBV6-2 or TRBV6-3 to TRBJ1-2, with D perhaps TRBD1 (6 bases). The CDR3 covers 18 residues. V lost 2 bases and J lost 8, with 27 bases in between. Germline loops: CDR1 MNHEY, CDR2 SVGEGT. The CDR3 coding sequence is TGTGCCAGCAGTTACAGTACGCGGGGACACTCATACCTCGGGGGCTACACCTTC. This codes for CASSYSTRGHSYLGGYTF.

The gene calls are TRBV6-2 or TRBV6-3 and TRBJ2-2, with 9 bases identical to TRBD1. Germline CDR1 reads MNHEY; CDR2 reads SVGEGT. This CDR3 comprises 15 residues. V lost 4 bases and J lost 7; bases outside the gene matches: 7. The CDR3 nucleotides read TGTGCCAGCAGTTTGAGGACAGGGGTGGTCGGGGAGCTGTTTTTT. It codes for CASSLRTGVVGELFF.

The V and J genes are TRBV9 and TRBJ1-1; 10 nucleotides line up with TRBD1. The CDR3 consists of 15 residues. In germline, CDR1 is SGDLS, CDR2 YYNGEE. V gave up 0 bases and J gave up 3 bases; unmatched junction bases: 2. The CDR3 spells CASSVGGQGDTEAFF. The CDR3 DNA reads as TGTGCCAGCAGCGTAGGAGGACAGGGGGACACTGAAGCTTTCTTT. The full variable domain, in which reference TRBV9 and TRBJ1-1 provide the parts outside the CDR3, is DSGVTQTPKHLITATGQRVTLRCSPRSGDLSVYWYQQSLDQGLQFLIQYYNGEERAKGNILERFSAQQFPDLHSELNLSSLELGDSALYFCASSVGGQGDTEAFFGQGTRLTVV.

The genes are TRBV11-2 and TRBJ2-5; no firm D call. V lost 1 base, J lost 9 bases, and 12 bases lay in between. CDR3 size: 13 residues. In germline, CDR1 is SGHAT, CDR2 FQNNGV. The CDR3 here is CASSLGSHTAQYF. The CDR3, as DNA: TGTGCCAGCAGCTTAGGATCGCATACGGCCCAGTACTTC.

The V call is TRBV29-1, the J call TRBJ2-7; the D gene is possibly TRBD1 (5 bases). The V gene lost 4 bases and the J gene lost 5 bases, with 9 bases spanning the gap. Germline V gives CDR1 SQVTM, CDR2 ANQGSEA. The CDR3 sequence is 11 residues long. The chain's CDR3 is CSVVDSNEQYF. The CDR3 region has the DNA TGCAGCGTTGTCGACAGCAACGAGCAGTACTTC.

This clone was picked up one time. The rearrangement joins TRBV4-1 to TRBJ2-1; 9 nucleotides agree with TRBD2. V was clipped by 1 base and J by 3 bases; unmatched bases: 4. The CDR3 length is 16 residues. Per the germline V gene, CDR1 is MGHRA and CDR2 is YSYEKL. CDR3 sequence (DNA): TGCGCCAGCAGCCAAGTGCTAGCGGGGCTCTACAATGAGCAGTTCTTC. Translated, it gives CASSQVLAGLYNEQFF.

This clone was seen ten or more times. The V call is TRBV2, the J call TRBJ1-2; D gene ambiguous. Germline V lookup: CDR1 SNHLY, CDR2 FYNNEI. The CDR3 is 9 residues long. Trimming took 10 bases from V and 8 from J, leaving 8 bases between them. CDR3: CATRQGYTF. The CDR3 region has the DNA TGTGCCACGAGGCAGGGCTACACCTTC.

The CDR3 nucleotides read TGTGCCAGCAGTTACCGTGGACAGGCCGGCGAGCAGTACTTC. Its protein is CASSYRGQAGEQYF. The V and J genes are TRBV6-5 and TRBJ2-7; TRBD1 matches 7 bases. Germline assignment: CDR1 MNHEY and CDR2 SVGAGI. With V trimmed by 2 bases and J by 6 bases, 7 bases remained unmatched. This CDR3 is built from 14 residues.

The genes are TRBV19 and TRBJ2-5; D not certain. Germline V CDR1 and CDR2: LNHDA, SQIVND (reference sequence). The CDR3 length is 13 residues. Between the trimmed V and J ends, which lost 3 bases and 3 bases, there was a span of 8 bases. This chain's CDR3 is CASSIHGKETQYF. DNA for the CDR3: TGTGCCAGTAGTATTCACGGAAAAGAGACCCAGTACTTC.

As to this clone: Without the conserved terminal phenylalanine or tryptophan, this CDR3 likely stems from a read error. This chain links TRBV5-1 with TRBJ1-2; D gene unclear. The V end was cut by 4 bases, the J end by 5 bases, with 12 bases between. This CDR3 spans 13 amino acids. The germline CDR1 and CDR2 sequences are SGHRS and YFSETQ. CDR3 coding DNA: TGCGCCAGCAGCGTCCCCGAGGGTTATGGCTACACCCTC. Translating gives CASSVPEGYGYTL.